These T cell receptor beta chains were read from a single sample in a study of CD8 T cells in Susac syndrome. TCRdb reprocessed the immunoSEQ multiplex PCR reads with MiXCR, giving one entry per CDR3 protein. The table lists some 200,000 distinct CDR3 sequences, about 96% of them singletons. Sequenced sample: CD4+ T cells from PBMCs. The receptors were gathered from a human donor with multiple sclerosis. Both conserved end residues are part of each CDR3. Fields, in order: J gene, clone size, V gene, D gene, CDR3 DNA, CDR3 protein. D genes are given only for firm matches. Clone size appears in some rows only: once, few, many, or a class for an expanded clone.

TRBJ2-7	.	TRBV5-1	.	TGCGCCAGCAGCTTGTCGGGTGTGGACGAGCAGTACTTC	CASSLSGVDEQYF
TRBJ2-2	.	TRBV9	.	TGTGCCAGCAGCGGGGCCGCAGGGGTTACCGGGGAGCTGTTTTTT	CASSGAAGVTGELFF
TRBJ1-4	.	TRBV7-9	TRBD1	TGTGCCAGCAGCCGGGACAGCCGAAATGAAAAACTGTTTTTT	CASSRDSRNEKLFF
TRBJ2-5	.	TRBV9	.	TGTGCCAGCAGCGTAAGTTGGGGCCAAGAGACCCAGTACTTC	CASSVSWGQETQYF
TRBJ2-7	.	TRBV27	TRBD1	TGTGCCAGCAGCAGGGGGTTCACCTACGAGCAGTACTTC	CASSRGFTYEQYF
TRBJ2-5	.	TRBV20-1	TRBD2	TGCAGTGCCAAGGGGACTAGCGGGAATCTGGGCGCTCGAAGAGAGACCCAGTACTTC	CSAKGTSGNLGARRETQYF
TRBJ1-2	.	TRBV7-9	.	TGTGCCAGCAGCCTCCGGATCCAGGGGATTGGTGGCTACACCTTC	CASSLRIQGIGGYTF
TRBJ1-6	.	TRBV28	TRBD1	TGTGCCAGCAGGCCGGGACAGGGTCCTAATTCACCCCTCCACTTT	CASRPGQGPNSPLHF
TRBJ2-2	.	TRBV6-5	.	TGTGCCAGCAACAGCGCGAACACCGGGGAGCTGTTTTTT	CASNSANTGELFF
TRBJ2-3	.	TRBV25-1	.	TGTGCCAGTACCGGACAGCCAGATACGCAGTATTTT	CASTGQPDTQYF
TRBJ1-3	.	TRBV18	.	TGTGCCAGCTCACCTCCGGGGACCTCTGGAAACACCATATATTTT	CASSPPGTSGNTIYF
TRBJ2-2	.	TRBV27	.	TGTGCCAGCAGTTTATCAGGGGGAGCGAACACCGGGGAGCTGTTTTTT	CASSLSGGANTGELFF
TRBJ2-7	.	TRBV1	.	TGCACCAGCAGCACCATCGGGACAGGGTATTACGAGCAGTACTTC	CTSSTIGTGYYEQYF
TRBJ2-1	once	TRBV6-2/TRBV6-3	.	TGTGCCAGCAGTTATAGTTGGCAGAGCAACAATGAGCAGTTCTTC	CASSYSWQSNNEQFF
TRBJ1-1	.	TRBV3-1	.	TGTGCCAGCAGCCATAAGGGGAACACTGAAGCTTTCTTT	CASSHKGNTEAFF
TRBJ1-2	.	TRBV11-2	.	TGTGCCAGCAGCTTGGGGGAGAGCTATGGCTACACCTTC	CASSLGESYGYTF
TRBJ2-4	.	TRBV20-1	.	TGCAGTGCTTACCGAGCGCCCGGCGGAAACATTCAGTACTTC	CSAYRAPGGNIQYF
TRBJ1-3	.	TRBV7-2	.	TGTGCCAGCAGCTTAGCCGCCAATACTGGAAACACCATATATTTT	CASSLAANTGNTIYF
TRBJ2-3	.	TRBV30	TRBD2	TGTGCCTGGAGTGTACTAGCGGGAGGGAAAGATACGCAGTATTTT	CAWSVLAGGKDTQYF
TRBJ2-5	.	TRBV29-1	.	TGCAGCGTTGACCAGTCGACCCGCCAAGAGACCCAGTACTTC	CSVDQSTRQETQYF
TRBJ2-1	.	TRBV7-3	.	TGTGCCAGCAGCGTATACCGGGACTCCAATGAGCAGTTCTTC	CASSVYRDSNEQFF
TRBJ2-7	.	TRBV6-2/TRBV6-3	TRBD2	TGTGCCAGCAGCCCCCTAGCGGGATGGGGAGAGCAGTACTTC	CASSPLAGWGEQYF
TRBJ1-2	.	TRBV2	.	TGTGCCAGCAGTATAGACAGCAACTATGGCTACACCTTC	CASSIDSNYGYTF
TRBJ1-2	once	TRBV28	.	TGTGCCAGCAGTTTATCCGGCAGGTCACGCGGCTACACCTTC	CASSLSGRSRGYTF
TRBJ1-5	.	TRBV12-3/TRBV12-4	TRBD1	TGTGCCAGCAGCAGGGACAGTGATCTTGGTCAGCCCCAGCATTTT	CASSRDSDLGQPQHF
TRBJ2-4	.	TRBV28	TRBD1	TGTGCCAGCACCGGGGACAGGGCTTCCTACATTCAGTACTTC	CASTGDRASYIQYF
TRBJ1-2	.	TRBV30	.	TGTGCCTGGAGTGTCCTCCATGGCTACACCTTC	CAWSVLHGYTF
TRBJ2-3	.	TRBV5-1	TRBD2	TGCGCCAGCAGCTTGACCGGGGGGGCCCCAAGCACAGATACGCAGTATTTT	CASSLTGGAPSTDTQYF
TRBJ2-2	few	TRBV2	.	TGTGCCAGCAGTGAGGCCGGGGAGCTGTTTTTT	CASSEAGELFF
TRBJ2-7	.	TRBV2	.	TGTGCCAGCAGTAACTATGACGAGCAGTACTTC	CASSNYDEQYF
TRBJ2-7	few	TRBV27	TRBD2	TGTGCCAGCAGGGAGCGGGGTCGGCACGAGCAGTACTTC	CASRERGRHEQYF
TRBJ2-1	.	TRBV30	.	TGTGCCTGGAGTTTCTCGTCAAATGCTGAGCAGTTCTTC	CAWSFSSNAEQFF
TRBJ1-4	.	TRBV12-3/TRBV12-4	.	TGTGCCAGCAGCCCAACTCGGATGAGGAATGAAAAACTGTTTTTT	CASSPTRMRNEKLFF
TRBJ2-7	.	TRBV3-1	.	TGTGCCAGCAGCCCTGGACGGGCTCGCGTGAGCGAGCAGTACTTC	CASSPGRARVSEQYF
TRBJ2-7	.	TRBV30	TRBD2	TGTGCCTGGAGCTCAGCGGGAGGGTGGTACGAGCAGTACTTC	CAWSSAGGWYEQYF
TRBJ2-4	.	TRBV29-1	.	TGCAGCGTTTCTAATCAGGGGAACATTCAGTACTTC	CSVSNQGNIQYF
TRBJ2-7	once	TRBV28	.	TGTGCCAGCACCACGATGCCACTAGACTTC	CASTTMPLDF
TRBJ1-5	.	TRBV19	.	TGTGCCAGTAGAAAAAAACAGGTTAAATCTCTTACGTGGCATTTT	CASRKKQVKSLTWHF
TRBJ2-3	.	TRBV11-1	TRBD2	TGTGCCAGCAGCCTCGGGACTAGCGGAGCCACAGATACGCAGTATTTT	CASSLGTSGATDTQYF
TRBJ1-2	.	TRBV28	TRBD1	TGTGCCAGCAGTATACTATGGGACAGGGTCTATGGCTACACCTTC	CASSILWDRVYGYTF
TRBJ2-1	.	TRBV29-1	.	TGCAGCGTATACCCGGGACGTCCCTACAATGAGCAGTTCTTC	CSVYPGRPYNEQFF
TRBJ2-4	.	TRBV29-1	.	TGCAGCGTTCGGGCAGAATCATTAAACATTCAGTACTTC	CSVRAESLNIQYF
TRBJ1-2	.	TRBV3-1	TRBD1	TGTGCCACACAGGGGACCTATGGCTACACCTTC	CATQGTYGYTF
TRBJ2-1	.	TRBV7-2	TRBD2	TGTGCCAGCAGCTTAAGCGCTAGCGGGGGCTACAATGAGCAGTTCTTC	CASSLSASGGYNEQFF
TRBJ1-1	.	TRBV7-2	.	TGTGCCAGCAGCCGACCCCGCCGCACTGAAGCTTTCTTT	CASSRPRRTEAFF
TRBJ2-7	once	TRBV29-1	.	TGCAGCGTCCAGCGGAGCGACGAGCAGTACTTC	CSVQRSDEQYF
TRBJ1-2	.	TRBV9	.	TGTGCCAGCAGCGTGACCGGGACCGAGTATGGCTACACCTTC	CASSVTGTEYGYTF
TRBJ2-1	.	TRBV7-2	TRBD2	TGTGCCAGCAGCTTATTGACTAGCGGGGGGAGTGAGCAGTTCTTC	CASSLLTSGGSEQFF
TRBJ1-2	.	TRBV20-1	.	TGCAGTGCTAGTCCCATTTTTATGACAGGCGGCTACACCTTC	CSASPIFMTGGYTF
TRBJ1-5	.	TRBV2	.	TGTGCCAGCAGTGCAACCCTCAATCAGCCCCAGCATTTT	CASSATLNQPQHF
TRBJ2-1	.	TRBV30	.	TGTGCCTGGAGTCCTCAAGGCTTGTCCTACAATGAGCAGTTCTTC	CAWSPQGLSYNEQFF
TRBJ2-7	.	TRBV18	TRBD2	TGTGCCAGCTCACTCACGACTAGCGGTTACGAGCAGTACTTC	CASSLTTSGYEQYF
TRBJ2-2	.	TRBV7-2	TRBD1	TGTGCCAGCAGCCCGACAGGGTCCACCGGGGAGCTGTTTTTT	CASSPTGSTGELFF
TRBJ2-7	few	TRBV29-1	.	TGCAGCGCCCGAGATCGGACAGATTCCTACGAGCAGTACTTC	CSARDRTDSYEQYF
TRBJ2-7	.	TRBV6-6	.	TGTGCCAGCAGTTACTCTCAGGGGCGAAGCGAGCAGTACTTC	CASSYSQGRSEQYF